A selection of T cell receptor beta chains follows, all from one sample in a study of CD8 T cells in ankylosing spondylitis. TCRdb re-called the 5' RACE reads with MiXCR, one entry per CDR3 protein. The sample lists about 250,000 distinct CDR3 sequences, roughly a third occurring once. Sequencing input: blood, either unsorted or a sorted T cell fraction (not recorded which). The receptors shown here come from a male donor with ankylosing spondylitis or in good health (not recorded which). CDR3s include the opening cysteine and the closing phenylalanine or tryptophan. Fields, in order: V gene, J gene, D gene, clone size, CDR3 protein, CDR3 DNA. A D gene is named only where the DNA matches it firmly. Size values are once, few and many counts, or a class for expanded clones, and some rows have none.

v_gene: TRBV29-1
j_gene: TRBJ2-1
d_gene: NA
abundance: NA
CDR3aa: CSVQDNYNEQFF
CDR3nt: TGCAGCGTTCAGGACAACTACAATGAGCAGTTCTTC

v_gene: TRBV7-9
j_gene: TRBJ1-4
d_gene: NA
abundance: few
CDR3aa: CASSDRTLGTTEKLFF
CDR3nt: TGTGCCAGCAGCGACCGAACCCTGGGGACGACCGAAAAACTGTTTTTT

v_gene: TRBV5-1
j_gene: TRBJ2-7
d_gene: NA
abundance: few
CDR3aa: CASNGGLEQYF
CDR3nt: TGCGCCAGTAACGGGGGGCTCGAGCAGTACTTC

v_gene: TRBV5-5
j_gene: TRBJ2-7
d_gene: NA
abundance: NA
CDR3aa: CASSLLRVAYEQYF
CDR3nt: TGTGCCAGCAGCTTGCTCAGGGTAGCCTACGAGCAGTACTTC

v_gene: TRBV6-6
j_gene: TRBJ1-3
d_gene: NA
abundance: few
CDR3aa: CASRTHLGNTIYF
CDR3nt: TGTGCCAGCAGGACTCACCTTGGAAACACCATATATTTT

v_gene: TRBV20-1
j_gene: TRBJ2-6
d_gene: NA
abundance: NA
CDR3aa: CSARDGTSGANVLTF
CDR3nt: TGCAGTGCTAGAGACGGGACGTCTGGGGCCAACGTCCTGACTTTC

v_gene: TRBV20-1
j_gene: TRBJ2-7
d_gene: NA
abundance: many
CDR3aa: CSARVHGAYEQYF
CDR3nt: TGCAGTGCTAGAGTTCACGGAGCCTACGAGCAGTACTTC

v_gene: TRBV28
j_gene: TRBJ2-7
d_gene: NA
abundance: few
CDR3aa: CASLDRTTYEQYF
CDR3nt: TGTGCCAGTTTAGACAGAACTACCTACGAGCAGTACTTC

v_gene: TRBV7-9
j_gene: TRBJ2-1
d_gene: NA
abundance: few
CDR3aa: CASSLAPLPRGEQFF
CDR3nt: TGTGCCAGCAGCTTAGCCCCCCTCCCGCGGGGTGAGCAGTTCTTC

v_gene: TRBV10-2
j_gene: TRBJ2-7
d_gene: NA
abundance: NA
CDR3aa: CASSEPPLREQYF
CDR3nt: TGCGCCAGCAGTGAGCCACCGCTTCGAGAGCAGTACTTC

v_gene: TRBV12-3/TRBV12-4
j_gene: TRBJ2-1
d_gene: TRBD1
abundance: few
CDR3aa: CASTPGQGAYNEQFF
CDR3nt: TGTGCCAGCACCCCGGGACAGGGGGCCTACAATGAGCAGTTCTTC

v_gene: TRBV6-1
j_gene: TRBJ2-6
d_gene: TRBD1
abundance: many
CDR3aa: CASRPGQNSGANVLTF
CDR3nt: TGTGCCAGCCGACCGGGACAGAACTCTGGGGCCAACGTCCTGACTTTC

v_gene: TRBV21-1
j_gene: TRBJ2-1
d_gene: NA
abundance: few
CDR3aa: CASSNSRQGLYNEQFF
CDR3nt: TGTGCCAGCAGCAATTCAAGACAGGGATTATACAATGAGCAGTTCTTC